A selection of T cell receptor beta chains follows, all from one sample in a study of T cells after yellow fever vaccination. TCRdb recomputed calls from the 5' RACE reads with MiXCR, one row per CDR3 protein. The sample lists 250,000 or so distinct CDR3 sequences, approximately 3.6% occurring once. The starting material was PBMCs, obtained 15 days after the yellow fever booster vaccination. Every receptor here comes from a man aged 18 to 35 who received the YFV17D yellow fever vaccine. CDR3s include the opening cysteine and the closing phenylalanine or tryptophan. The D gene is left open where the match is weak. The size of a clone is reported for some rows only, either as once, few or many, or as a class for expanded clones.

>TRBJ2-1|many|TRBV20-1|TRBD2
CSARVRGVPSPYNEQFF
TGCAGTGCTAGAGTCCGGGGGGTCCCTTCCCCCTACAATGAGCAGTTCTTC
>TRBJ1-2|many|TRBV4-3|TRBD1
CASSQEGQGRGYTF
TGCGCCAGCAGCCAAGAAGGACAGGGACGGGGCTACACCTTC
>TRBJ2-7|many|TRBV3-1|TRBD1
CASSSRGRNTYEQYF
TGTGCCAGCAGCTCCAGGGGGCGGAATACGTACGAGCAGTACTTC
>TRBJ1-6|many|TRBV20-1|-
CSARYWEPGRGSLHF
TGCAGTGCTAGGTACTGGGAACCGGGCCGGGGATCCCTCCACTTT
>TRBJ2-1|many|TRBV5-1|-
CASSLFPRGNYNEQFF
TGCGCCAGCAGCTTGTTCCCCCGGGGGAACTACAATGAGCAGTTCTTC
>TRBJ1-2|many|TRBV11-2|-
CASSADMNYGYTF
TGTGCCAGCAGCGCAGACATGAACTATGGCTACACCTTC
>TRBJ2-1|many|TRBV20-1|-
CSASSTFDYNEQFF
TGCAGTGCCTCGTCGACTTTCGACTACAATGAGCAGTTCTTC
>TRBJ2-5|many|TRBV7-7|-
CASSLVGSGETQYF
TGTGCCAGCAGCTTAGTGGGGAGTGGGGAGACCCAGTACTTC
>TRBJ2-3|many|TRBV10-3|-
CAISESGGERDTQYF
TGTGCCATCAGTGAATCCGGCGGGGAGAGAGATACGCAGTATTTT
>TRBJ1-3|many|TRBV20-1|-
CSAKWGFSGNTIYF
TGCAGTGCTAAATGGGGATTCTCTGGAAACACCATATATTTT
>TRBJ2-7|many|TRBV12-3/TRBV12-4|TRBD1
CASSRETGVNEQYF
TGTGCCAGCAGTCGAGAGACAGGGGTCAACGAGCAGTACTTC
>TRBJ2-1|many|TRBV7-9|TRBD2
CAINGGANYNEQFF
TGTGCCATCAACGGGGGGGCAAACTACAATGAGCAGTTCTTC
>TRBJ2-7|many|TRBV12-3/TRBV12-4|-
CASSVTATSYEQYF
TGTGCCTCTTCAGTCACAGCCACCTCCTACGAGCAGTACTTC
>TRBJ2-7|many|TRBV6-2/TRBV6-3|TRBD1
CASRNRGLYPSGYEQYF
TGTGCCAGCAGGAACAGGGGGCTATACCCCTCCGGCTACGAGCAGTACTTC
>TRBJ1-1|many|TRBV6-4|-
CASTPSWGGTEAFF
TGTGCCAGCACCCCGAGTTGGGGGGGCACTGAAGCTTTCTTT
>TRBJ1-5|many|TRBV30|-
CAWSSDSNQPQHF
TGTGCCTGGAGTTCGGATAGCAATCAGCCCCAGCATTTT
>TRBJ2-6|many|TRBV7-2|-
CASSLGTGANVLTF
TGTGCCAGCAGCTTGGGAACTGGGGCCAACGTCCTGACTTTC
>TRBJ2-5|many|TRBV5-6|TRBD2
CASSLGASGPPSGYF
TGTGCCAGCAGCTTGGGGGCTAGCGGGCCCCCTTCCGGGTACTTC
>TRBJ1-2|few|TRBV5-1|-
CASSRGEQSNSNGYTF
TGCGCCAGCAGCCGGGGGGAACAGTCGAACTCCAATGGCTACACCTTC
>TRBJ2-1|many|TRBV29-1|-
CSAIGLAEQFF
TGCAGCGCCATTGGCTTAGCCGAGCAGTTCTTC
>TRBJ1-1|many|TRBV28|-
CASREMNTEAFF
TGTGCCAGCAGAGAAATGAACACTGAAGCTTTCTTT
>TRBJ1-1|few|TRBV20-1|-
CSATYVENTEAFF
TGCAGTGCGACCTACGTGGAGAACACTGAAGCTTTCTTT
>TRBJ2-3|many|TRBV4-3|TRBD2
CASSLGTSGERDTQYF
TGCGCCAGCAGCCTCGGGACTAGCGGGGAGAGAGACACGCAGTATTTT
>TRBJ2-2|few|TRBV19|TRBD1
CASSIRRTGGTGELFF
TGTGCCAGTAGTATTCGCCGGACAGGGGGCACCGGGGAGCTGTTTTTT
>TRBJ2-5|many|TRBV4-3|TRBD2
CASSHETSGGEETQYF
TGCGCCAGCAGCCACGAAACTAGCGGGGGGGAGGAGACCCAGTACTTC
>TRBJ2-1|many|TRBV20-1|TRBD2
CSARGLAGDYNEQFF
TGCAGTGCCCGGGGACTAGCAGGGGATTACAATGAGCAGTTCTTC
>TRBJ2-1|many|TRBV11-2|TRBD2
CASSPERGGLGQFF
TGTGCCAGCAGCCCCGAGCGGGGGGGCCTAGGGCAGTTCTTC
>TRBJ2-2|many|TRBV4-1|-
CASSQGVVHTGELFF
TGCGCCAGCAGCCAGGGAGTGGTACACACCGGGGAGCTGTTTTTT
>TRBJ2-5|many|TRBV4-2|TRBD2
CASSPASTSGGETQYF
TGTGCCAGCAGCCCTGCATCGACTAGCGGGGGAGAGACCCAGTACTTC
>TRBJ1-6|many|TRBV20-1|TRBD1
CSGTTGRANSPLHF
TGCAGTGGTACGACAGGGAGGGCTAATTCACCCCTCCACTTT
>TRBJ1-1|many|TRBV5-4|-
CASRVGSTEAFF
TGTGCCAGCAGGGTGGGATCCACTGAAGCTTTCTTT
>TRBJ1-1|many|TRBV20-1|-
CSASRAGIMNTEAFF
TGCAGTGCTAGCAGGGCAGGGATCATGAACACTGAAGCTTTCTTT
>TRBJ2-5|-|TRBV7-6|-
CASSPSRVLLQTQYF
TGTGCCAGCAGCCCATCCCGGGTGCTCTTGCAGACCCAGTACTTC
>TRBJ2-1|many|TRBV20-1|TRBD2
CSARDAAGAYNEQFF
TGCAGTGCTAGAGACGCAGCGGGGGCCTACAATGAGCAGTTCTTC
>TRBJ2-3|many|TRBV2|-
CASTRSVADTQYF
TGTGCCAGCACTCGCTCGGTCGCAGATACGCAGTATTTT
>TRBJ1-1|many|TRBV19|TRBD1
CASEVRGTGGTEAFF
TGTGCCAGTGAGGTACGCGGGACAGGGGGCACTGAAGCTTTCTTT
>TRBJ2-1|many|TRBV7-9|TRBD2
CASSLAGGPVSYNEQFF
TGTGCCAGCAGCTTGGCGGGGGGGCCGGTTTCCTACAATGAGCAGTTCTTC
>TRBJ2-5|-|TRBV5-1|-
CASTQQGQETQYF
TGCGCCAGCACACAACAGGGACAAGAGACCCAGTACTTC
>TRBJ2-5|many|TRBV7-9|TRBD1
CASSGRDRGNQETQYF
TGTGCCAGCAGCGGACGGGACAGGGGAAATCAAGAGACCCAGTACTTC
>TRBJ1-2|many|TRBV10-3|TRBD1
CAISEIGTGDRYGYTF
TGTGCCATCAGTGAGATAGGTACAGGGGACCGTTATGGCTACACCTTC
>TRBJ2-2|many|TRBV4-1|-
CASSPLLVTDLTGELFF
TGCGCCAGCAGCCCCCTCCTGGTAACAGACCTCACCGGGGAGCTGTTTTTT
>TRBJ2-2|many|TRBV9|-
CASSPRLELTGELFF
TGTGCCAGCAGCCCCCGACTAGAATTAACCGGGGAGCTGTTTTTT
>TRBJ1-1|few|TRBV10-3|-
CAISEVLRWDTLDPMNTEAFF
TGTGCCATCAGTGAGGTTTTAAGGTGGGACACCCTGGATCCCATGAACACTGAAGCTTTCTTT
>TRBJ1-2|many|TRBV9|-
CASSVGPNYGYTF
TGTGCCAGCAGCGTAGGTCCGAACTATGGCTACACCTTC
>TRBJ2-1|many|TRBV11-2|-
CASSATMSYNEQFF
TGTGCCAGCAGCGCAACTATGAGCTACAATGAGCAGTTCTTC
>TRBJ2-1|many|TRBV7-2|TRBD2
CASSLIPSGGSYNEQFF
TGTGCCAGCAGCTTAATACCTAGCGGGGGGTCCTACAATGAGCAGTTCTTC
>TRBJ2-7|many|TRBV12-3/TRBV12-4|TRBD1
CASSHDRGRPYEQYF
TGTGCCAGCAGTCACGACAGGGGGCGACCCTACGAGCAGTACTTC
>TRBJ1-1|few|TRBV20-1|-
CSARPVNTEAFF
TGCAGTGCTAGGCCCGTGAACACTGAAGCTTTCTTT
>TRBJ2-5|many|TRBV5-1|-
CASSLPQGETQYF
TGCGCCAGCAGCTTGCCCCAGGGTGAGACCCAGTACTTC
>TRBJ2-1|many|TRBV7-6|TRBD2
CASSSTSGGSEQFF
TGTGCCAGCAGCTCGACTAGCGGGGGGTCCGAGCAGTTCTTC
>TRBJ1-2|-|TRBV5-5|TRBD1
CASSPGTDGGYTF
TGTGCCAGCAGCCCCGGGACAGATGGGGGCTACACCTTC
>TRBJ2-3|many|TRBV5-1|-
CASSLGQGGDTQYF
TGCGCCAGCAGCTTGGGACAGGGAGGAGATACGCAGTATTTT
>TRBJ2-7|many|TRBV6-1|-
CASSGAPNGYEQYF
TGTGCCAGCTCCGGGGCTCCGAACGGCTACGAGCAGTACTTC
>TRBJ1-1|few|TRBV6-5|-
CASSSPLGTEAFF
TGTGCCAGCAGTTCCCCGTTGGGAACTGAAGCTTTCTTT